The rows below give T cell receptor beta chains drawn from one sample of a study of blood T cell repertoires in COVID-19. The data were produced by immunoSEQ multiplex PCR, yet TCRdb's version contains in-frame clones alone and is incomplete. This sample has 250,000 to 350,000 clones; around 87% occur once, and the top ten carry about 2.2%. The material sequenced was peripheral blood. The receptors originated from a woman between 25 and 40 years old who had recovered from COVID-19. CDR3s include the opening cysteine and the closing phenylalanine or tryptophan.

V: TRBV29-1; J: TRBJ1-1; CDR3: CSVMDRGNTEAFF
V: TRBV13; J: TRBJ2-2; CDR3: CASSRGLAGEGRGELFF
V: TRBV18; J: TRBJ2-7; CDR3: CASSPSQAGIYEQYF
V: TRBV28; J: TRBJ1-5; CDR3: CASSRTVNSNQPQHF
V: TRBV11-2; J: TRBJ2-5; CDR3: CASSLDPSGRLETQYF
V: TRBV12-2; J: TRBJ1-1; CDR3: CASRLKGAGNTEAFF
V: TRBV5-6; J: TRBJ2-3; CDR3: CASSLGGRPDTQYF
V: TRBV19; J: TRBJ1-6; CDR3: CASTTGPRPLHF
V: TRBV29-1; J: TRBJ2-7; CDR3: CSVGLAASYEQYF
V: TRBV5-1; J: TRBJ2-7; CDR3: CASSLGQAHSYEQYF
V: TRBV23-1; J: TRBJ1-4; CDR3: CASSQSGQGRFGYEKLFF
V: TRBV3-1/TRBV3-2; J: TRBJ1-2; CDR3: CASSLIGTARYGYTF
V: TRBV3-1/TRBV3-2; J: TRBJ2-5; CDR3: CASSQYSNGGTQETQYF
V: TRBV7-7; J: TRBJ2-2; CDR3: CASSRTSGNTGELFF
V: TRBV28; J: TRBJ1-4; CDR3: CASSLSGLSNEKLFF
V: TRBV11-2; J: TRBJ1-5; CDR3: CASSSRQGEQPQHF
V: TRBV19; J: TRBJ1-1; CDR3: CASSISLGTAMNTEAFF
V: TRBV19; J: TRBJ2-3; CDR3: CASSQGGTGVDTQYF
V: TRBV6-1; J: TRBJ2-7; CDR3: CASSDPGTGGLGEQYF
V: TRBV18; J: TRBJ2-2; CDR3: CASSPRAGESAGELFF
V: TRBV2; J: TRBJ1-1; CDR3: CASSVGTKNTEAFF
V: TRBV7-8; J: TRBJ1-2; CDR3: CASSLGRDRGKYGYTF
V: TRBV19; J: TRBJ2-3; CDR3: CASSRSPGREDTDTQYF
V: TRBV5-4; J: TRBJ2-1; CDR3: CASSLRGTSLNEQFF
V: TRBV2; J: TRBJ1-3; CDR3: CASRADSLEGNTIYF
V: TRBV7-3; J: TRBJ2-2; CDR3: CASSRVGGELFF
V: TRBV5-4; J: TRBJ1-1; CDR3: CASSFPGGANTEAFF
V: TRBV7-2; J: TRBJ1-5; CDR3: CASSATGGVHQPQHF
V: TRBV18; J: TRBJ2-5; CDR3: CASSLLPGGETQYF
V: TRBV5-8; J: TRBJ1-2; CDR3: CASTQSDYGYTF
V: TRBV28; J: TRBJ1-3; CDR3: CASSLWGQSSGNTIYF
V: TRBV21-1; J: TRBJ2-5; CDR3: CASSKGGELYQETQYF
V: TRBV28; J: TRBJ2-3; CDR3: CASSLQGSRTDTQYF
V: TRBV2; J: TRBJ2-1; CDR3: CASRPGTVIYNEQFF
V: TRBV6-1; J: TRBJ1-2; CDR3: CASSDAAGTGGSKIYGYTF
V: TRBV6-6; J: TRBJ2-7; CDR3: CASSGDRVPITHEQYF
V: TRBV11-1; J: TRBJ1-2; CDR3: CASSLGGGAGYTF
V: TRBV6-5; J: TRBJ1-5; CDR3: CASSYVSIHQPQHF
V: TRBV5-4; J: TRBJ2-7; CDR3: CASSPATSSYEQYF
V: TRBV9; J: TRBJ2-1; CDR3: CASSVDPAGVVDEQFF
V: TRBV9; J: TRBJ2-1; CDR3: CASSHTSGGINEQFF
V: TRBV19; J: TRBJ2-1; CDR3: CASSPGTSPYNEQFF
V: TRBV19; J: TRBJ2-1; CDR3: CASSMTSGRDEQFF
V: TRBV2; J: TRBJ2-1; CDR3: CASSVGTSGYNEQFF
V: TRBV4-1; J: TRBJ1-1; CDR3: CASSQDLLWGGTEAFF
V: TRBV6-6; J: TRBJ2-5; CDR3: CASSTPGQFQETQYF
V: TRBV5-1; J: TRBJ2-7; CDR3: CASSLGQGSSYEQYF
V: TRBV9; J: TRBJ2-3; CDR3: CASSPGQGAVDTQYF
V: TRBV5-1; J: TRBJ1-3; CDR3: CASSLVGSGNTIYF